This TCR beta chain was recovered during a study of blood T cell repertoires in COVID-19. Study overall: Sample material is recorded as cDNA or gDNA derived from T cells, B-cell-depleted T cells, or PBMCs.

Method: immunoSEQ multiplex PCR; TCRdb's copy keeps in-frame clones and lacks some. The data hold about 190,000 clones, with approximately 86% observed a single time. Individuals aged 18 to 89 years were recruited from about two dozen US areas. Germline lookup yields CDR1 MNHEY and CDR2 SVGEGT. CDR3 length: 16 residues. V lost 2 bases and J 0 bases, leaving 11 bases between the germline ends. The sample comprised PBMCs or T cells enriched from blood (not recorded which). This chain joins TRBV6-2 or TRBV6-3 and TRBJ2-1; D unresolved. The TCR comes from a woman aged 60-70 years with acute COVID-19. The CDR3 nucleotides are TGTGCCAGCAGTTACCCAAACTTGAACTCCTACAATGAGCAGTTCTTC. Its translation: CASSYPNLNSYNEQFF.